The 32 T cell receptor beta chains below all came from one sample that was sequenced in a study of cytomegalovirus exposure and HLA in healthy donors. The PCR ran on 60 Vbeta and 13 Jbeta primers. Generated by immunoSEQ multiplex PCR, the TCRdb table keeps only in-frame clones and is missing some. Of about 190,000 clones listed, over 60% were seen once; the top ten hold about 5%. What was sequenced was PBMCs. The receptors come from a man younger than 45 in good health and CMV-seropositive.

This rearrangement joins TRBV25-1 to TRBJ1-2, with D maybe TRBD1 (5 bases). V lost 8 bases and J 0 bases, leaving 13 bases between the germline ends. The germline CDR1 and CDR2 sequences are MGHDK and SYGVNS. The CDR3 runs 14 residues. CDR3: CASGQGVANYGYTF. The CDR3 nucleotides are TGTGCCAGCGGGCAGGGTGTAGCTAACTATGGCTACACCTTC.

The DNA for the CDR3 is TGTGCCAGCAGCTTGGCCCCTCCCCAGGACTACGAGCAGTACTTC. Its protein is CASSLAPPQDYEQYF. V is TRBV7-9 and J is TRBJ2-7; D unresolved. The CDR3 contains 15 residues. V lost 3 bases, J lost 3 bases, and 15 bases lay in between. Germline V gene lookup returns CDR1 SEHNR and CDR2 FQNEAQ (reference sequence). Combining the CDR3 with reference TRBV7-9 and TRBJ2-7 gives the whole variable domain DTGVSQNPRHKITKRGQNVTFRCDPISEHNRLYWYRQTLGQGPEFLTYFQNEAQLEKSRLLSDRFSAERPKGSFSTLEIQRTEQGDSAMYLCASSLAPPQDYEQYFGPGTRLTVT.

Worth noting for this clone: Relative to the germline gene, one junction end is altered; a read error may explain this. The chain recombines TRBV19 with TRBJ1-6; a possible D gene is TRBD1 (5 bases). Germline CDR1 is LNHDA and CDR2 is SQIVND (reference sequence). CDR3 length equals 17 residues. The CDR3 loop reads CASRGSGVNSHNSPLHF. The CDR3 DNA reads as TGTGCCAGTAGGGGCTCGGGGGTAAACTCCCATAATTCACCCCTCCACTTT.

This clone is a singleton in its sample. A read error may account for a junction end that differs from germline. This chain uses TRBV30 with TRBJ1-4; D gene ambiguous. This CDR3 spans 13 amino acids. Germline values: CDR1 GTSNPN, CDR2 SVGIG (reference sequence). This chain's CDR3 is CAWGVSAEEKLFF. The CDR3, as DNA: TGTGCCTGGGGTGTTTCCGCGGAAGAAAAACTGTTTTTT. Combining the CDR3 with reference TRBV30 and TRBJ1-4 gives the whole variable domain SQTIHQWPATLVQPVGSPLSLECTVEGTSNPNLYWYRQAAGRGLQLLFYSVGIGQISSEVPQNLSASRPQDRQFILSSKKLLLSDSGFYLCAWGVSAEEKLFFGSGTQLSVL.

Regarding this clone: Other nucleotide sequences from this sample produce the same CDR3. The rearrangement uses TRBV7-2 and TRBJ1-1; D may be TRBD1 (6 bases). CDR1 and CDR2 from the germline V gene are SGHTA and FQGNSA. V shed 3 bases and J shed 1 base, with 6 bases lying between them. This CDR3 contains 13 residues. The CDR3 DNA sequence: TGTGCCAGCAGCTTGGACAGGAACACTGAAGCTTTCTTT. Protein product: CASSLDRNTEAFF.

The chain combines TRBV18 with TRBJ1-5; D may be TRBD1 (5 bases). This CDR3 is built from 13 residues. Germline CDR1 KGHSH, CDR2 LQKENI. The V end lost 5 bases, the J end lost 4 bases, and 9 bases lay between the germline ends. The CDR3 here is CASSSDRNQPQHF. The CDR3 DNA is TGTGCCAGCTCATCCGACAGAAATCAGCCCCAGCATTTT.

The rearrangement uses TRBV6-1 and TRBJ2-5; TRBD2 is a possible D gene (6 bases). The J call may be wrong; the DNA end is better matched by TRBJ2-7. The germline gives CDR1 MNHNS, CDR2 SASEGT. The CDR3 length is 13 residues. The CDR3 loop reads CASGGTVYYEQYF. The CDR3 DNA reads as TGTGCCAGCGGGGGGACGGTGTACTACGAGCAGTACTTC.

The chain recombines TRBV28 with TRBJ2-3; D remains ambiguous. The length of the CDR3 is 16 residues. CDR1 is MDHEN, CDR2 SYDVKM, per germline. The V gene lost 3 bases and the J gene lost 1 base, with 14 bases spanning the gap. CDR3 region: CASSLSPFEGTDTQYF. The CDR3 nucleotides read TGTGCCAGCAGTTTGAGTCCGTTCGAAGGCACAGATACGCAGTATTTT.

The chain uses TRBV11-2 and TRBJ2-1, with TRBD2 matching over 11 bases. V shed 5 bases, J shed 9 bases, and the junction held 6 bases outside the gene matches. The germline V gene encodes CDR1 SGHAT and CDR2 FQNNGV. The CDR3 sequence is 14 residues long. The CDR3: CASSRGLAEGEQFF. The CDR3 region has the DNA TGTGCCAGCAGCAGGGGACTAGCGGAGGGTGAGCAGTTCTTC.

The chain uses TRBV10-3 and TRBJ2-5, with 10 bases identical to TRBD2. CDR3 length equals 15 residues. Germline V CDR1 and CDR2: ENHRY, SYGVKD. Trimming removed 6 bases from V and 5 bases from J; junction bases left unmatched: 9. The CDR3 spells CAISHQREGPETQYF. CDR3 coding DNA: TGTGCCATCAGCCACCAGCGGGAGGGCCCCGAGACCCAGTACTTC.

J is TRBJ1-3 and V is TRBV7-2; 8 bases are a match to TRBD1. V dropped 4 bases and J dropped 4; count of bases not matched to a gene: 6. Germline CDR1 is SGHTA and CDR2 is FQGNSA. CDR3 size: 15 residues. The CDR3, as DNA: TGTGCCAGCAGCTCCCAGGGGGCGGGAGGAAACACCATATATTTT. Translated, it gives CASSSQGAGGNTIYF. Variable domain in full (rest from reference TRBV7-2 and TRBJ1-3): GAGVSQSPSNKVTEKGKDVELRCDPISGHTALYWYRQSLGQGLEFLIYFQGNSAPDKSGLPSDRFSAERTGGSVSTLTIQRTQQEDSAVYLCASSSQGAGGNTIYFGEGSWLTVV.

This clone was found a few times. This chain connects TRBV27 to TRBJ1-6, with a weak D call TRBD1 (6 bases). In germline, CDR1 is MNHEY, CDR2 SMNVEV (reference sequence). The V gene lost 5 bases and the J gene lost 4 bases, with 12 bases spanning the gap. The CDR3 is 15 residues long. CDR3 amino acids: CASSLAGEYNSPLHF. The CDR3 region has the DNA TGTGCCAGCAGTCTTGCAGGGGAATATAATTCACCCCTCCACTTT.

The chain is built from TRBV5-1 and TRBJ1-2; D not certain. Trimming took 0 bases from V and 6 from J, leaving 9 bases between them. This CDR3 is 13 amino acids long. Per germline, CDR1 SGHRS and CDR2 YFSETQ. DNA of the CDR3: TGCGCCAGCAGCTTGGTAACAGACCATGGCTACACCTTC. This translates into CASSLVTDHGYTF.

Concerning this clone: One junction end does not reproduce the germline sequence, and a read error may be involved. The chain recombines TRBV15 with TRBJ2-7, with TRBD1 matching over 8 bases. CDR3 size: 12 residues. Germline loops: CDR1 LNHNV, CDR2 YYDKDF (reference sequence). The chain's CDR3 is CATSRDRTGRNF. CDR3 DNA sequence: TGTGCCACCAGCAGAGACCGGACAGGGCGGAACTTC.

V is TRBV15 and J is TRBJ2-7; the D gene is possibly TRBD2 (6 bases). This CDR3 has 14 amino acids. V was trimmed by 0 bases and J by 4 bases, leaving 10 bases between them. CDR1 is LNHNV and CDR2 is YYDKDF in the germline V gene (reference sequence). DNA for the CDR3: TGTGCCACCAGCAGAGATGGGGGGAGGTACGAGCAGTACTTC. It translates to CATSRDGGRYEQYF.

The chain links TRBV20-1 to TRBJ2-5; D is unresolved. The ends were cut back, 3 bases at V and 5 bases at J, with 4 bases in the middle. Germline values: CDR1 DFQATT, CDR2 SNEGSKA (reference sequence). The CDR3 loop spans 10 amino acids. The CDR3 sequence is CSARAETQYF. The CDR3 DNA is TGCAGTGCTAGGGCCGAGACCCAGTACTTC.

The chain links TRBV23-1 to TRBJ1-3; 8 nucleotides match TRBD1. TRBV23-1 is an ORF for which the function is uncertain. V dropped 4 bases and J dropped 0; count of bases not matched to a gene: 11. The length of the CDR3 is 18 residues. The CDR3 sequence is CASSPGQGPLHSGNTIYF. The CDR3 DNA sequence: TGCGCCAGCAGTCCCGGACAGGGACCCCTCCACTCTGGAAACACCATATATTTT.

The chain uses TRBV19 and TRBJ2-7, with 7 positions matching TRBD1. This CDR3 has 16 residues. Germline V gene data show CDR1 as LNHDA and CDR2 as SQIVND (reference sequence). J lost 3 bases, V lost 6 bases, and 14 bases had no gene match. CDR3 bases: TGTGCCAGTAGCCAACCCCGACAGGGCCGAAGCTACGAGCAGTACTTC. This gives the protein CASSQPRQGRSYEQYF.

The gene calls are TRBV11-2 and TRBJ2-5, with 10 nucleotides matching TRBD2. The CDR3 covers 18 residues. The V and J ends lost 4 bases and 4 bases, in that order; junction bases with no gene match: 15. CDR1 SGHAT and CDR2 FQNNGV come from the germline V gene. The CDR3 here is CASSSRGGLAGVRETQYF. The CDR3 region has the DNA TGTGCCAGCAGCTCCAGGGGAGGGCTAGCGGGAGTCCGAGAGACCCAGTACTTC.

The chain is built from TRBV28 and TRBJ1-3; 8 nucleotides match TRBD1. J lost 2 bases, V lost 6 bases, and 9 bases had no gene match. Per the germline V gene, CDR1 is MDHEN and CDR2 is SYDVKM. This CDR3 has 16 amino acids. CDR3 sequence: CASRWTGHLAGNTIYF. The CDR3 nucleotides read TGTGCCAGCAGATGGACAGGGCATTTGGCTGGAAACACCATATATTTT.

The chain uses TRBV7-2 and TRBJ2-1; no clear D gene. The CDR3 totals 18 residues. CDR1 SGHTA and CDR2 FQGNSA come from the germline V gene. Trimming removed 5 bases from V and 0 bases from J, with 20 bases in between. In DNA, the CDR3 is TGTGCCAGCAGCCAACCTAAAGTCGCGGTCGGCTCCTACAATGAGCAGTTCTTC. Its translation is CASSQPKVAVGSYNEQFF.

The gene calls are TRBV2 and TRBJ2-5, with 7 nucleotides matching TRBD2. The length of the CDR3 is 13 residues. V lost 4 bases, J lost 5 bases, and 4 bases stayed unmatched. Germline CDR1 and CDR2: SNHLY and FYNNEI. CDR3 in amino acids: CASSAMGGETQYF. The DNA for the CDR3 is TGTGCCAGCAGTGCGATGGGGGGGGAGACCCAGTACTTC. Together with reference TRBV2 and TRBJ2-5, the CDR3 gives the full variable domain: EPEVTQTPSHQVTQMGQEVILRCVPISNHLYFYWYRQILGQKVEFLVSFYNNEISEKSEIFDDQFSVERPDGSNFTLKIRSTKLEDSAMYFCASSAMGGETQYFGPGTRLLVL.

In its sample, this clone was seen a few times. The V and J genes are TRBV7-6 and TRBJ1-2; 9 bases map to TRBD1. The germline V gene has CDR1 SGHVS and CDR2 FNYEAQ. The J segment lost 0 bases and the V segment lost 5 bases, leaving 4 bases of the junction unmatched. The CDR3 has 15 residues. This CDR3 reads CASSPGQGSNYGYTF. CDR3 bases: TGTGCCAGCAGCCCGGGACAGGGCTCTAACTATGGCTACACCTTC.

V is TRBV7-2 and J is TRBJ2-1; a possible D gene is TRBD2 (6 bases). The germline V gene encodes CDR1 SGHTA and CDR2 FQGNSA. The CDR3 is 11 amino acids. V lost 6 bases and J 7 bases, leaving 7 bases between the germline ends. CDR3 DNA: TGTGCCAGCAGACGGGGGAATGAGCAGTTCTTC. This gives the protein CASRRGNEQFF.

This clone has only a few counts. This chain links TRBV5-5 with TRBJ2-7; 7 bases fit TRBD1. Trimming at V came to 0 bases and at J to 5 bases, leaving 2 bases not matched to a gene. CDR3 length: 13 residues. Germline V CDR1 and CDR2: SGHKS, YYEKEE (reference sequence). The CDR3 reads CASSLGTGDEQYF. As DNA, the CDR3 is TGTGCCAGCAGCTTGGGGACAGGTGACGAGCAGTACTTC.

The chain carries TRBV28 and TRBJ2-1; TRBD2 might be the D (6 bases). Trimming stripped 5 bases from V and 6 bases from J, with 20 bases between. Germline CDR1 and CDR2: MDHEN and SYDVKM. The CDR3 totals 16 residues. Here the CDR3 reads CASSRLSGGVGNEQFF. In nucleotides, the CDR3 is TGTGCCAGCAGTCGACTGAGCGGAGGGGTAGGCAATGAGCAGTTCTTC. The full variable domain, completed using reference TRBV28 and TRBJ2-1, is DVKVTQSSRYLVKRTGEKVFLECVQDMDHENMFWYRQDPGLGLRLIYFSYDVKMKEKGDIPEGYSVSREKKERFSLILESASTNQTSMYLCASSRLSGGVGNEQFFGPGTRLTVL.

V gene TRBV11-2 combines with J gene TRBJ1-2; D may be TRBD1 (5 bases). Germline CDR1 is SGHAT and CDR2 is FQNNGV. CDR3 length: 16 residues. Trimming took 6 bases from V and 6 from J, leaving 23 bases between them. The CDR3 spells CASSSPSGTIHNGYTF. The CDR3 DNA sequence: TGTGCCAGCAGTTCCCCCTCCGGGACTATTCATAATGGCTACACCTTC. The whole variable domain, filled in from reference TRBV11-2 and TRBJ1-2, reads EAGVAQSPRYKIIEKRQSVAFWCNPISGHATLYWYQQILGQGPKLLIQFQNNGVVDDSQLPKDRFSAERLKGVDSTLKIQPAKLEDSAVYLCASSSPSGTIHNGYTFGSGTRLTVV.

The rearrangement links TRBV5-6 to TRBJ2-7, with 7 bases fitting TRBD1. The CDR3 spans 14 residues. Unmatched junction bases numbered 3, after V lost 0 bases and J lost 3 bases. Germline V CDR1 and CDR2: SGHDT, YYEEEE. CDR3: CASSLGQGYYEQYF. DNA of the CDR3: TGTGCCAGCAGCTTGGGACAGGGCTACTACGAGCAGTACTTC.

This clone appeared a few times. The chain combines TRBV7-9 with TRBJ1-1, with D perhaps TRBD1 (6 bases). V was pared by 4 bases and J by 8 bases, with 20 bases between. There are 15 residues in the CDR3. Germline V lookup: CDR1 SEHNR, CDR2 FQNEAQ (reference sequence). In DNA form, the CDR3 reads TGTGCCAGCAGCTGGAGCACCGGCCACGGGACAGAAGCTTTCTTT. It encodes CASSWSTGHGTEAFF.

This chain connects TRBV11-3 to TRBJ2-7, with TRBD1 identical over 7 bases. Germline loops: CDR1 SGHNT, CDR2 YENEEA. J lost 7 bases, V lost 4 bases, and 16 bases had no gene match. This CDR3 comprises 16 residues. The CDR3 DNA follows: TGTGCCAGCAGCTCTACCACCGGCCGACAGGGTGGTGAGCAGTACTTC. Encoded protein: CASSSTTGRQGGEQYF.

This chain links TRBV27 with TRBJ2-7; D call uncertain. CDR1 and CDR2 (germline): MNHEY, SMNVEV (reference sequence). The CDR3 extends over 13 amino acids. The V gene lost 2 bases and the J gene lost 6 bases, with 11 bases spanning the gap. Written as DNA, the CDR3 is TGTGCCAGCAGTTTAAAAAAGCTGTCCGAGCAGTACTTC. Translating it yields CASSLKKLSEQYF.

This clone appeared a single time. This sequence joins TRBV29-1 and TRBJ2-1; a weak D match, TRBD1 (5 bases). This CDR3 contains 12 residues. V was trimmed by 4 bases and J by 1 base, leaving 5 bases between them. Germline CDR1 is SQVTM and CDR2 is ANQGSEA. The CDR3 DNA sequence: TGCAGCGTTGGACAGTCCTACAATGAGCAGTTCTTC. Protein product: CSVGQSYNEQFF.